This entry concerns a single T cell receptor (beta chain). Its antigen is not known. Axillary draining lymph nodes of breast cancer patients supplied the node samples. TCRdb re-derived calls from the multiplex PCR reads in MiXCR, one entry per CDR3 protein. The table shows about 180,000 distinct CDR3 sequences, with 30% to 35% occurring only once. This entry is derived from a study of breast tumors, draining lymph nodes, adjacent tissues. Points from the study as a whole: Luminal-like breast cancer showed significantly higher tumor–nontumor repertoire similarity than basal-like. Compared with lymph nodes, tumors were less diverse; compared with nontumor tissue, more. That most tumor T cells come from lymph nodes remained unproven. Findings are consistent with lymph node origin and intratumoral expansion of most tumor T cells.

The trim removed 4 bases at V and 9 bases at J, leaving 13 bases unmatched. Germline V gene lookup returns CDR1 SGHNT and CDR2 YYREEE (reference sequence). CDR3 length equals 15 residues. The sequence came from a female donor with breast cancer. Some clones in this sample may be carry-over from other donors' samples. The chain has TRBV5-4 and TRBJ2-5, with 9 bases matching TRBD2. Material: axillary lymph node tissue. CDR3 in DNA: TGTGCCAGCAGCCACGCTAGCGGGGTACGCTTGGCCCAGTACTTC. Translation gives CASSHASGVRLAQYF.